The 30 T cell receptor beta chains below all came from one sample that was sequenced in a study of T cells in Graves' hyperthyroidism and ophthalmopathy. The CDR3 regions of TCR beta were amplified from RNA transcripts. TCR CDR3 underwent first-round RT-PCR with the HTBI primer set. TCRdb re-derived calls from the multiplex PCR reads in MiXCR, one entry per CDR3 protein. The sample includes more than 150,000 distinct CDR3 sequences, approximately 15% of them seen just once. The sequenced sample was blood. These receptors were taken from a woman aged 50 to 65 with Graves' hyperthyroidism.

This clonotype was counted many times. CDR3 DNA: TGTGCCAGTAACTCCGCGGGTGACAGTCGCTCTGGAAACACCATATATTTT. This translates into CASNSAGDSRSGNTIYF. This chain uses TRBV19 with TRBJ1-3; weak D call: TRBD1 (5 bases). Trimming removed 7 bases at V and 0 bases at J, with 19 bases between. This CDR3 is built from 17 residues. Germline CDR1 reads LNHDA; CDR2 reads SQIVND (reference sequence).

This clonotype was counted ten times or more. The chain links TRBV5-1 to TRBJ1-1; 7 bases are shared with TRBD1. This CDR3 is built from 16 residues. Losses at the gene ends were 7 bases for V and 2 bases for J; bases not matched to a gene: 14. Germline lookup yields CDR1 SGHRS and CDR2 YFSETQ. The CDR3 here is CASAKRPTGDNTEAFF. The CDR3 DNA follows: TGCGCCAGCGCTAAACGTCCCACAGGGGATAACACTGAAGCTTTCTTT.

This clonotype was counted at least ten times. The chain joins TRBV6-2 or TRBV6-3 to TRBJ2-2, with unresolved D. Germline V CDR1 and CDR2: MNHEY, SVGEGT. V lost 0 bases to trimming and J lost 4 bases, with 12 bases between them. The CDR3 runs 16 residues. DNA for the CDR3: TGTGCCAGCAGTTACTCGACTGCTATGGGCACCGGGGAGCTGTTTTTT. It specifies CASSYSTAMGTGELFF.

This clonotype was counted at least ten times. This chain links TRBV19 with TRBJ2-2; TRBD2 is a possible D gene (6 bases). Germline V gene data show CDR1 as LNHDA and CDR2 as SQIVND (reference sequence). V was cut by 5 bases and J by 4 bases, with 17 bases left in between. This CDR3 is 16 amino acids long. CDR3 residues: CASSPRGGFTTGELFF. Written as DNA, the CDR3 is TGTGCCAGTAGTCCCCGTGGAGGGTTCACCACCGGGGAGCTGTTTTTT.

This clonotype occurred many times. V is TRBV10-3 and J is TRBJ1-1, with TRBD1 matching over 9 bases. This CDR3 is built from 15 residues. Germline-derived CDR1 and CDR2 are ENHRY and SYGVKD. V trimming: 6 bases; J trimming: 2 bases; junction bases outside the gene matches: 7. The CDR3 DNA follows: TGTGCCATCAGAGACCTGGGACAGGGTAACACTGAAGCTTTCTTT. This encodes CAIRDLGQGNTEAFF.

Concerning this clonotype itself: A much larger clone sits a single nucleotide away, making a read error possible. The chain recombines TRBV18 with TRBJ1-1, with D uncertain. Germline-derived CDR1 and CDR2 are KGHSH and LQKENI. There are 14 residues in the CDR3. The chain's CDR3 is CASLPTARFTEAFF. The CDR3 nucleotides are TGTGCCAGCTTACCAACGGCACGGTTCACTGAAGCTTTCTTT.

This clonotype showed up just a few times. V gene TRBV3-1 combines with J gene TRBJ2-3; D may be TRBD1 (6 bases). Between the trimmed V and J ends, which lost 4 bases and 0 bases, there was a span of 11 bases. The CDR3 is 15 residues long. Germline V gene data show CDR1 as LGHDT and CDR2 as YNNKEL (reference sequence). The CDR3 nucleotides read TGTGCCAGCAGCCGGCACCAGGGGAGCACAGATACGCAGTATTTT. Its translation is CASSRHQGSTDTQYF.

This clonotype was detected ten times or more. The chain joins TRBV28 to TRBJ2-7; 10 nucleotides line up with TRBD1. J lost 2 bases, V lost 4 bases, and 5 bases had no gene match. Germline V gene data show CDR1 as MDHEN and CDR2 as SYDVKM. The CDR3 consists of 15 residues. The CDR3 region has the DNA TGTGCCAGCAGTTCGGCCGGGACAGGGGCCTACGAGCAGTACTTC. The encoded protein is CASSSAGTGAYEQYF.

Ten or more counts support this clonotype. This chain uses TRBV7-2 with TRBJ1-2; D is unresolved. The V gene lost 5 bases and the J gene lost 1 base, with 8 bases spanning the gap. The CDR3 contains 13 residues. Germline lookup yields CDR1 SGHTA and CDR2 FQGNSA. CDR3: CASSIQNNYGYTF. The CDR3 bases are TGTGCCAGCAGCATTCAAAATAACTATGGCTACACCTTC.

This clonotype was seen repeatedly, ten times or more. This rearrangement joins TRBV11-2 to TRBJ1-1; maybe TRBD1 (5 bases). CDR1 and CDR2 from the germline V gene are SGHAT and FQNNGV. The germline V and J ends were trimmed by 2 bases and 5 bases, with 12 bases remaining between them. This CDR3 has 14 amino acids. The CDR3 region has the DNA TGTGCCAGCAGCTTAAAGAGGGGTTGGACTGAAGCTTTCTTT. Translated: CASSLKRGWTEAFF.

This clonotype was observed many times. V and J are TRBV20-1 and TRBJ2-7; 9 nucleotides align to TRBD1. CDR1 is DFQATT, CDR2 SNEGSKA, per germline (reference sequence). J gave up 3 bases and V 3 bases, and 9 bases lay outside the gene matches. The CDR3 extends over 15 amino acids. CDR3 loop: CSASLSGQGSYEQYF. In nucleotides, the CDR3 is TGCAGTGCTAGCTTATCCGGACAGGGGAGCTACGAGCAGTACTTC.

The chain employs TRBV5-1 and TRBJ1-1, with TRBD1 matching 10 bases. With V trimmed by 4 bases and J by 5 bases, 2 bases remained unmatched. The CDR3 is 13 residues long. CDR1 is SGHRS, CDR2 YFSETQ, per germline. CDR3 loop: CASSRQGATEAFF. The CDR3 DNA reads TGCGCCAGCAGCCGACAGGGGGCAACTGAAGCTTTCTTT.

Ten or more counts support this clonotype. The rearrangement joins TRBV5-1 to TRBJ1-4; 7 bases align to TRBD1. Germline CDR1 and CDR2: SGHRS and YFSETQ. The trim removed 4 bases at V and 4 bases at J, leaving 10 bases unmatched. The CDR3 is 16 residues long. CDR3: CASSLTPGTVNEKLFF. The CDR3 DNA reads as TGCGCCAGCAGCCTGACCCCCGGGACAGTTAATGAAAAACTGTTTTTT.

This chain joins TRBV20-1 and TRBJ1-1; TRBD1 might be the D (6 bases). From germline, CDR1 is DFQATT and CDR2 SNEGSKA (reference sequence). CDR3 length: 13 residues. V lost 2 bases, J lost 2 bases, and 9 bases lay in between. The CDR3 nucleotides read TGCAGTGCTAGACCGACAGGCAACACTGAAGCTTTCTTT. Encoded protein: CSARPTGNTEAFF.

This clonotype was seen ten or more times. V usage is TRBV7-9 and J usage is TRBJ2-7, with D uncertain. This CDR3 comprises 13 residues. Germline V lookup: CDR1 SEHNR, CDR2 FQNEAQ (reference sequence). Deletions cut 4 bases from V and 6 bases from J, with 13 bases between. CDR3 DNA: TGTGCCAGCAGCTCCTTAGTGCACGCCGAGCAGTACTTC. Encoded protein: CASSSLVHAEQYF.

This clonotype was seen repeatedly, ten times or more. This rearrangement joins TRBV6-2 or TRBV6-3 to TRBJ1-4; no definite D call. V was trimmed by 6 bases and J by 6 bases, leaving 5 bases between them. Germline loops: CDR1 MNHEY, CDR2 SVGEGT. CDR3 length equals 11 residues. The CDR3 reads CASRTYEKLFF. CDR3 DNA sequence: TGTGCCAGCAGGACATATGAAAAACTGTTTTTT.

This clonotype was detected ten times or more. This chain uses TRBV3-1 with TRBJ1-1; no definite D call. The CDR3 has 15 amino acids. Per the germline V gene, CDR1 is LGHDT and CDR2 is YNNKEL (reference sequence). The V and J ends lost 3 bases and 4 bases respectively, with 15 bases between them. CDR3 nucleotides: TGTGCCAGCAGCCACCCTAGGAAAGGATTCACTGAAGCTTTCTTT. Translation: CASSHPRKGFTEAFF. The variable domain in full, completed from reference TRBV3-1 and TRBJ1-1, reads DTAVSQTPKYLVTQMGNDKSIKCEQNLGHDTMYWYKQDSKKFLKIMFSYNNKELIINETVPNRFSPKSPDKAHLNLHINSLELGDSAVYFCASSHPRKGFTEAFFGQGTRLTVV.

This clonotype was observed many times. The V and J genes are TRBV6-1 and TRBJ1-6, with D uncertain. The germline V gene encodes CDR1 MNHNS and CDR2 SASEGT. V lost 5 bases and J lost 3, with 17 bases in between. The CDR3 covers 17 residues. The CDR3 sequence is CASSSAGYWSYNSPLHF. As DNA, the CDR3 is TGTGCCAGCAGTTCGGCGGGTTATTGGAGCTATAATTCACCCCTCCACTTT.

This clonotype was detected ten times or more. This chain joins TRBV25-1 and TRBJ2-7; D may be TRBD1 (5 bases). This CDR3 is 12 amino acids long. Trimming removed 6 bases from V and 4 bases from J, with 10 bases in between. The V gene's germline CDR1 is MGHDK and CDR2 SYGVNS. The CDR3 protein is CASRDTQYEQYF. The CDR3 nucleotides are TGTGCCAGCAGGGACACCCAATACGAGCAGTACTTC.

This clonotype was detected many times. The chain is built from TRBV12-3 or TRBV12-4 and TRBJ2-1; 8 positions agree with TRBD2. The trim removed 10 bases at V and 6 bases at J, leaving 2 bases unmatched. This CDR3 spans 11 amino acids. In DNA form, the CDR3 reads TGTGCCACCGGACTAGCCAATGAGCAGTTCTTC. The encoded protein is CATGLANEQFF.

The sample holds many counts of this clonotype. The genes are TRBV9 and TRBJ2-4, with TRBD2 as a possible D gene (6 bases). CDR1 and CDR2 (germline): SGDLS, YYNGEE. This CDR3 is built from 13 residues. V shed 0 bases and J shed 8 bases, with 9 bases lying between them. CDR3 residues: CASSVGGGDIQYF. CDR3 bases: TGTGCCAGCAGCGTAGGAGGAGGGGACATTCAGTACTTC.

Ten or more counts support this clonotype. The chain carries TRBV6-6 and TRBJ2-1, with a possible D match to TRBD1 (5 bases). The ends were cut back, 2 bases at V and 1 base at J, with 12 bases in the middle. Per the germline V gene, CDR1 is MNHNY and CDR2 is SVGAGI (reference sequence). This CDR3 spans 16 amino acids. The CDR3 spells CASSYGRVSSYNEQFF. The CDR3, as DNA: TGTGCCAGCAGTTACGGCAGGGTTTCTTCCTACAATGAGCAGTTCTTC.

In its sample, this clonotype was seen many times. This chain links TRBV7-3 with TRBJ2-3, with 7 bases matching TRBD2. This CDR3 has 17 residues. CDR1 is SGHTA, CDR2 FQGTGA, per germline. J gave up 4 bases and V 5 bases, and 15 bases lay outside the gene matches. CDR3 nucleotides: TGTGCCAGCAGCACCTACGATGGGCGGGGGATGGCAGATACGCAGTATTTT. This encodes CASSTYDGRGMADTQYF.

In this sample, this clonotype turned up many times. The chain uses TRBV24-1 and TRBJ1-1, with TRBD1 matching 7 bases. The CDR3 contains 18 residues. The V gene's germline CDR1 is KGHDR and CDR2 SFDVKD. The V gene end was trimmed by 0 bases and the J gene end by 2 bases; junction bases not matched to a gene: 11. The CDR3 DNA follows: TGTGCCACCAGTGATTTGACAGGGGCTTCGATAACCAACACTGAAGCTTTCTTT. Translating gives CATSDLTGASITNTEAFF.

This clonotype was recorded many times. The genes are TRBV19 and TRBJ1-1; 10 nucleotides agree with TRBD1. The CDR3 is 15 residues long. The germline V gene has CDR1 LNHDA and CDR2 SQIVND (reference sequence). V dropped 8 bases and J dropped 2; count of bases not matched to a gene: 8. The CDR3 nucleotides read TGTGCCAGTCGCCTGACAGGGGGCGTCAACACTGAAGCTTTCTTT. It codes for CASRLTGGVNTEAFF. The full variable domain, rest sourced from reference TRBV19 and TRBJ1-1, is DGGITQSPKYLFRKEGQNVTLSCEQNLNHDAMYWYRQDPGQGLRLIYYSQIVNDFQKGDIAEGYSVSREKKESFPLTVTSAQKNPTAFYLCASRLTGGVNTEAFFGQGTRLTVV.

At least ten counts were recorded for this clonotype. The chain uses TRBV12-3 or TRBV12-4 and TRBJ2-1; D may be TRBD1 (5 bases). CDR3 length equals 14 residues. Trimming pared 4 bases from V and 7 bases from J, leaving 14 bases between. The CDR3 nucleotides are TGTGCCAGCAGTTCCCTAAAAGACAGAAATGAGCAGTTCTTC. This encodes CASSSLKDRNEQFF.

This clonotype was seen at least ten times. The rearrangement links TRBV28 to TRBJ2-1, with a tentative D call TRBD2 (6 bases). The CDR3 is 12 amino acids. CDR1 is MDHEN, CDR2 SYDVKM, per germline. V lost 2 bases, J lost 9 bases, and 8 bases lay in between. The CDR3 protein is CASSLLRGEQFF. The CDR3 coding sequence is TGTGCCAGCAGTTTACTGCGGGGTGAGCAGTTCTTC.

The table lists this clonotype with many counts. This chain links TRBV5-1 with TRBJ1-2; D possibly corresponds to TRBD1 (6 bases). CDR1 is SGHRS, CDR2 YFSETQ, per germline. V was pared by 7 bases and J by 7 bases, with 17 bases between. This CDR3 has 13 amino acids. This CDR3 reads CASGAGAAAGYTF. The CDR3 DNA follows: TGCGCCAGCGGGGCAGGGGCCGCCGCTGGCTACACCTTC.

This clonotype came up many times. The chain recombines TRBV27 with TRBJ1-4; 9 nucleotides agree with TRBD1. Germline V gene data show CDR1 as MNHEY and CDR2 as SMNVEV (reference sequence). Trimming took 6 bases from V and 5 from J; bases not matched to a gene: 4. This CDR3 contains 14 residues. The CDR3 here is CASSQQGANEKLFF. Here the CDR3 DNA reads TGTGCCAGCAGCCAACAGGGGGCCAATGAAAAACTGTTTTTT.

This clonotype occurred many times. The chain carries TRBV6-2 or TRBV6-3 and TRBJ2-1; possibly TRBD2 for D (6 bases). The CDR3 length is 14 residues. Trimming left V 5 bases short and J 6 bases short, with 14 bases between. Germline V gene lookup returns CDR1 MNHEY and CDR2 SVGEGT. As DNA, the CDR3 is TGTGCCAGCAGTGCCGGGACTGAGGGCAATGAGCAGTTCTTC. This codes for CASSAGTEGNEQFF.